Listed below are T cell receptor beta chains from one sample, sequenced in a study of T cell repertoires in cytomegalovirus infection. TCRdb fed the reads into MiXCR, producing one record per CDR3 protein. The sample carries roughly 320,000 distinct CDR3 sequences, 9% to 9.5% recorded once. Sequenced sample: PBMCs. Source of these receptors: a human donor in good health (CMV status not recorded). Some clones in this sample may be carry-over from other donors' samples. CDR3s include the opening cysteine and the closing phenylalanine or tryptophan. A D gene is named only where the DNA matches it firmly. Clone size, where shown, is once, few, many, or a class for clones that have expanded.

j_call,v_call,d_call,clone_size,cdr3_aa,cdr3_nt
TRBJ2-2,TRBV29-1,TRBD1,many,CSVARDRDTGELFF,TGCAGCGTTGCCCGGGACAGGGACACCGGGGAGCTGTTTTTT
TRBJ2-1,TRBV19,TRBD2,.,CASRTRRAGERDEQFF,TGTGCCAGTAGGACCCGGCGAGCGGGGGAGCGCGATGAGCAGTTCTTC
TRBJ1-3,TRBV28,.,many,CASSLSAGNTIYF,TGTGCCAGCAGTTTAAGCGCTGGAAACACCATATATTTT
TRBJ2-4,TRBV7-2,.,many,CASSQGRGTQNIQYF,TGTGCCAGCAGCCAGGGCCGGGGAACCCAAAACATTCAGTACTTC
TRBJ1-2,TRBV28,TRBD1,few,CASSFGTAYGYTF,TGTGCCAGCAGTTTCGGGACAGCCTATGGCTACACCTTC
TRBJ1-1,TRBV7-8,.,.,CASSFGAAMNTEAFF,TGTGCCAGCAGCTTTGGGGCAGCGATGAACACTGAAGCTTTCTTT
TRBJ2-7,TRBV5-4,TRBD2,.,CASSSTPGTSGRYEQYF,TGTGCCAGCAGCTCAACCCCCGGGACTAGCGGGAGATACGAGCAGTACTTC
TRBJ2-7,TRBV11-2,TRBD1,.,CASSWGQGANEQYF,TGTGCCAGCAGCTGGGGACAGGGGGCGAACGAGCAGTACTTC
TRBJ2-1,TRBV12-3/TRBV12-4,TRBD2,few,CASRRMTSSDEQFF,TGTGCCAGCAGGCGTATGACTAGCAGCGATGAGCAGTTCTTC
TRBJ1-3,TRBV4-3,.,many,CASSPRGSAGNTIYF,TGCGCCAGCAGCCCCAGGGGATCGGCTGGAAACACCATATATTTT
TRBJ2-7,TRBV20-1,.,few,CSARGQGGGLHEQYF,TGCAGTGCTAGAGGTCAGGGTGGGGGTCTCCACGAGCAGTACTTC
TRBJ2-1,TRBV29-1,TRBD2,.,CSVELAVRSYNEQFF,TGCAGCGTTGAACTAGCGGTCCGTTCCTACAATGAGCAGTTCTTC
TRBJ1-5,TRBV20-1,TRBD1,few,CSARTGGPNQPQHF,TGCAGTGCTAGGACAGGGGGGCCCAATCAGCCCCAGCATTTT
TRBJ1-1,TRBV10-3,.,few,CAISGNTATAEAFF,TGTGCCATCAGTGGGAATACAGCGACGGCTGAAGCTTTCTTT
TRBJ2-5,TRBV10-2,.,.,CASSSGLKRETQYF,TGCGCCAGCTCATCGGGCCTAAAGAGGGAGACCCAGTACTTC
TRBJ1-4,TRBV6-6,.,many,CASLSMGRTNEKLFF,TGTGCCAGCCTCAGTATGGGGAGGACTAATGAAAAACTGTTTTTT
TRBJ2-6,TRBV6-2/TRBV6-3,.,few,CASSYSAVFSGANVLTF,TGTGCCAGCAGTTACTCGGCGGTTTTTTCTGGGGCCAACGTCCTGACTTTC
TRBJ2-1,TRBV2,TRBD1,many,CASSEFEGSGQGASNEQFF,TGTGCCAGCAGTGAATTTGAAGGTAGTGGGCAGGGGGCGAGTAATGAGCAGTTCTTC
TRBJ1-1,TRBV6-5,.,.,CASSARTVVNTEAFF,TGTGCCAGCAGTGCCCGGACAGTAGTGAACACTGAAGCTTTCTTT
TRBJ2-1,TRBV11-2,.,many,CASSPRAMGNEQFF,TGTGCCAGCAGCCCCCGGGCAATGGGCAATGAGCAGTTCTTC
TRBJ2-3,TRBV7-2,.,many,CASSSDITDTQYF,TGTGCCAGCAGCTCCGACATCACAGATACGCAGTATTTT
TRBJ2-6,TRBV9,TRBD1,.,CASSVGDRRTSGANVLTF,TGTGCCAGCAGCGTAGGGGACAGGCGGACCTCTGGGGCCAACGTCCTGACTTTC
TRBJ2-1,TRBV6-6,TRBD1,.,CASHEGDRGGEQFF,TGTGCCAGCCATGAAGGGGACAGGGGGGGTGAGCAGTTCTTC
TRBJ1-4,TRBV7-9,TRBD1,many,CASSLGDRGPFNEKLFF,TGTGCCAGCAGCTTAGGGGACAGGGGTCCCTTTAATGAAAAACTGTTTTTT
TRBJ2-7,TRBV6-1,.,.,CASSGRLRGEQYF,TGTGCCAGCAGTGGAAGACTCCGCGGCGAGCAGTACTTC
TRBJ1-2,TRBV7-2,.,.,CASSFGSAGYYGYTF,TGTGCCAGCAGCTTCGGGTCGGCAGGGTACTATGGCTACACCTTC
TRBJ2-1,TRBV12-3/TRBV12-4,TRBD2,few,CASTRGAYNEQFF,TGTGCCAGCACTCGGGGGGCCTACAATGAGCAGTTCTTC
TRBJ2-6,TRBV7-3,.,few,CASSSPGSGANVLTF,TGTGCCAGCAGCTCACCCGGCTCTGGGGCCAACGTCCTGACTTTC
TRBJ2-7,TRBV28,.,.,CASSSPERASREQYF,TGTGCCAGCAGTTCTCCAGAGAGGGCCTCAAGGGAGCAGTACTTC
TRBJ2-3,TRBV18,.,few,CASSPEGLSTDTQYF,TGTGCCAGCTCACCAGAGGGACTGAGCACAGATACGCAGTATTTT
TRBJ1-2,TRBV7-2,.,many,CASSRTGPYGYTF,TGTGCCAGCAGTCGTACAGGACCTTATGGCTACACCTTC
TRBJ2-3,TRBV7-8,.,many,CASSFLGGRMDTQYF,TGTGCCAGCAGCTTCCTAGGGGGGCGAATGGATACGCAGTATTTT
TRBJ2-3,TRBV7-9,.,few,CASSPVGSDTQYF,TGTGCCAGCAGCCCCGTGGGGTCGGATACGCAGTATTTT
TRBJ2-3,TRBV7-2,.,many,CASSAWRTDTQYF,TGTGCCAGCAGTGCATGGCGCACAGATACGCAGTATTTT
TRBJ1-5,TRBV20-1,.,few,CSARDGRGSSNQPQHF,TGCAGTGCTAGAGATGGGCGGGGGTCTAGCAATCAGCCCCAGCATTTT
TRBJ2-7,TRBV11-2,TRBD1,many,CASRNTGASYEQYF,TGTGCCAGCAGAAACACAGGGGCCTCCTACGAGCAGTACTTC
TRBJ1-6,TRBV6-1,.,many,CASSRGGLGSPLHF,TGTGCCAGCAGCCGAGGGGGATTAGGGTCACCCCTCCACTTT
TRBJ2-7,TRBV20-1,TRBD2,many,CSARDRGGFSSYEQYF,TGCAGTGCTAGAGATCGGGGAGGGTTCAGCTCCTACGAGCAGTACTTC
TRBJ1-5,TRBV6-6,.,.,CASSPSRDNQPQHF,TGTGCCAGCAGTCCCTCCAGGGACAATCAGCCCCAGCATTTT
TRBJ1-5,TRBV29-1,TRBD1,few,CSIMTGTNQPQHF,TGCAGCATAATGACAGGGACCAATCAGCCCCAGCATTTT